The clone carrying this T cell receptor beta chain was counted a few times. Its specificity is unknown. This sample was taken from a study of shared clonotypes between healthy human individuals. Study-level background: Donor ages ranged 18 to 49 years: a couple of women, a few men.

Study results and caveats: Sequencing depth was expected to influence donor clonotype sharing. As a rule, naive subsets had a larger estimated richness than memory subsets.

V was pared by 5 bases and J by 6 bases, with 9 bases of the junction left unmatched. The CDR3 length is 15 residues. CDR1 is SNHLY, CDR2 FYNNEI, per germline. In the original analysis: ImmunoSEQ output held junction-only sequences without quality scores, so filtering differed. Assay used: immunoSEQ multiplex PCR; TCRdb lists only in-frame clones, some missing. V, J and clone size are taken as reported in that table, and D and trimming were inferred from the DNA itself. Counted here are approximately 740,000 clones, under 80% occurring once; the ten biggest clones make up over 1.5%. This chain connects TRBV2 to TRBJ2-1; 8 positions match TRBD1. Sequenced sample: memory CD4+ T cells sorted from blood. The subset was: CD45RA-negative fraction. This receptor was obtained from a woman aged 25-40 years in good health. The CDR3 protein is CASSSMDRDFNEQFF. CDR3 DNA: TGTGCCAGCAGTTCCATGGACAGGGACTTCAATGAGCAGTTCTTC.